This T cell receptor beta chain stems from a study of blood T cell repertoires in COVID-19. Study-wide context: Samples came from the United States, Italy and Spain, spanning acute and convalescent COVID-19. T cells, B-cell-depleted T cells, or PBMCs supplied cDNA or gDNA.

Profiling relied on immunoSEQ multiplex PCR, and the TCRdb table lists in-frame clones only, not all of them. The data show roughly 70,000 clones, approximately 80% seen once. Trimming took 3 bases from V and 1 from J, leaving 4 bases between them. Per germline, CDR1 GTSNPN and CDR2 SVGIG (reference sequence). This CDR3 comprises 13 residues. The J gene is TRBJ2-6, the V gene TRBV30; the D is unclear. Specimen: peripheral blood. The clonotype originates from a man between 65 and 79 years old who had recovered from COVID-19. CDR3 nucleotides: TGTGCCTGGAGGAGTTCTGGGGCCAACGTCCTGACTTTC. Translated, it gives CAWRSSGANVLTF.